The 20 T cell receptor beta chains below come from one sample, sequenced in a study of T cell responses to AZD1222 COVID-19 vaccine. Sequenced by immunoSEQ multiplex PCR; TCRdb stores in-frame clones only, minus some. This table holds about 62,000 clones, roughly 70% found once. The sample consisted of peripheral blood, taken on day 0 of AZD1222 vaccination. The receptors stem from an adult in good health.

The chain has TRBV5-8 and TRBJ2-3; D possibly matches TRBD1 or TRBD2 (6 bases each). V was trimmed by 1 base and J by 6 bases, leaving 18 bases between them. The CDR3 loop spans 16 amino acids. Germline V gene sequence: CDR1 SGHTS, CDR2 YDEGEE. DNA of the CDR3: TGTGCCAGCAGCTTGAGTAGCGGCAGGGGACGGGATACGCAGTATTTT. Residues: CASSLSSGRGRDTQYF.

The chain couples TRBV19 to TRBJ1-1; D remains ambiguous. The germline gives CDR1 LNHDA, CDR2 SQIVND (reference sequence). The ends were cut back, 3 bases at V and 0 bases at J, with 5 bases in the middle. The CDR3 consists of 13 residues. Here the CDR3 DNA reads TGTGCCAGTAGTATCCAGTTGAACACTGAAGCTTTCTTT. It yields the protein CASSIQLNTEAFF.

The J gene is TRBJ2-7, the V gene TRBV4-1; D is unclear. In germline, CDR1 is MGHRA, CDR2 YSYEKL. CDR3 length equals 15 residues. The V end was cut by 8 bases, the J end by 1 base, with 18 bases between. DNA for the CDR3: TGCGCCAGCGCAAAACTCGAGGCGGCGTCCTACGAGCAGTACTTC. Its protein product is CASAKLEAASYEQYF.

The rearrangement links TRBV6-4 to TRBJ2-1; unclear D gene. CDR1 MRHNA and CDR2 SNTAGT come from the germline V gene. This CDR3 has 16 amino acids. V gave up 1 base and J gave up 0 bases, with 10 bases separating them. CDR3 in DNA: TGTGCCAGCAGTGACTTTAGCCGAAGCTCCTACAATGAGCAGTTCTTC. It is translated as CASSDFSRSSYNEQFF.

This rearrangement joins TRBV15 to TRBJ2-7; TRBD1 matches 7 bases. The CDR3 sequence is 15 residues long. In germline, CDR1 is LNHNV, CDR2 YYDKDF (reference sequence). V was pared by 1 base and J by 4 bases, with 7 bases of the junction left unmatched. In DNA form, the CDR3 reads TGTGCCACCAGCAGAGCAGGAGACAGGGAGTACGAGCAGTACTTC. This translates into CATSRAGDREYEQYF.

The V gene is TRBV24-1, the J gene TRBJ1-1, with D tentatively TRBD1 (5 bases). The V end was cut by 9 bases, the J end by 1 base, with 11 bases between. Germline V gene sequence: CDR1 KGHDR, CDR2 SFDVKD. This CDR3 comprises 13 residues. CDR3 nucleotides: TGTGCCACCCGGGGCCAGGCGAACACTGAAGCTTTCTTT. It translates to CATRGQANTEAFF.

The chain carries TRBV29-1 and TRBJ1-1; D remains unclear. Per germline, CDR1 SQVTM and CDR2 ANQGSEA. V lost 0 bases and J 5 bases, leaving 13 bases between the germline ends. There are 14 residues in the CDR3. CDR3 region: CSVEDIQGRTEAFF. CDR3 bases: TGCAGCGTTGAAGATATCCAAGGTAGGACTGAAGCTTTCTTT.

CDR3 sequence reads: CASSPTGEGAEAFF. CDR3 DNA: TGTGCCAGCTCACCAACAGGGGAGGGAGCTGAAGCTTTCTTT. This rearrangement joins TRBV18 to TRBJ1-1; TRBD1 aligns across 7 bases. This CDR3 is 14 amino acids long. In germline, CDR1 is KGHSH, CDR2 LQKENI. V was clipped by 2 bases and J by 6 bases; unmatched bases: 6.

The chain recombines TRBV3-1 (or the pseudogene TRBV3-2) with TRBJ1-1; TRBD1 is a possible D gene (5 bases). Germline-derived CDR1 and CDR2 are LGHDT and YNNKEL (reference sequence). V was trimmed by 4 bases and J by 2 bases, leaving 11 bases between them. The CDR3 is 14 amino acids. CDR3 residues: CASSLQAANTEAFF. CDR3 DNA sequence: TGTGCCAGCAGCCTACAGGCAGCAAACACTGAAGCTTTCTTT.

CDR3 region: CASRWTGNSQPQHF. CDR3 sequence (DNA): TGTGCCAGTAGGTGGACAGGGAATAGTCAGCCCCAGCATTTT. V and J are TRBV19 and TRBJ1-5; TRBD1 matches at 8 bases. The J segment lost 6 bases and the V segment lost 6 bases, leaving 7 bases of the junction unmatched. Germline-derived CDR1 and CDR2 are LNHDA and SQIVND (reference sequence). The CDR3 sequence is 14 residues long.

This clone is deemed medium-sized. The rearrangement joins TRBV16 to TRBJ1-5; TRBD1 matches 8 bases. The CDR3 contains 15 residues. The germline V gene encodes CDR1 KGHSY and CDR2 FQNENV. The ends lost 0 bases at V and 2 bases at J; junction bases unmatched: 0. The CDR3 reads CASSQSDRGNQPQHF. CDR3 DNA sequence: TGTGCCAGCAGCCAATCGGACAGGGGCAATCAGCCCCAGCATTTT. The full variable domain, with the rest looked up from reference TRBV16 and TRBJ1-5, is GEEVAQTPKHLVRGEGQKAKLYCAPIKGHSYVFWYQQVLKNEFKFLISFQNENVFDETGMPKERFSAKCLPNSPCSLEIQATKLEDSAVYFCASSQSDRGNQPQHFGDGTRLSIL.

V and J are TRBV6-5 and TRBJ1-2; D perhaps matches TRBD1 (5 bases). This CDR3 spans 14 amino acids. The germline CDR1 and CDR2 sequences are MNHEY and SVGAGI. V was shortened by 6 bases and J by 1 base, with 12 bases between the two germline ends. The CDR3 protein is CASRDTGLNYGYTF. In DNA, the CDR3 is TGTGCCAGCAGGGATACAGGTCTTAACTATGGCTACACCTTC.

The rearrangement links TRBV9 to TRBJ1-2; D ambiguous. V was cut by 4 bases and J by 8 bases, with 15 bases left in between. Germline V gene sequence: CDR1 SGDLS, CDR2 YYNGEE. CDR3 length: 13 residues. The CDR3 protein is CASSQGGPGGYTF. CDR3 in DNA: TGTGCCAGCAGCCAAGGCGGTCCGGGAGGCTACACCTTC.

V usage is TRBV28 and J usage is TRBJ1-1; no clear D gene. CDR1 is MDHEN and CDR2 is SYDVKM in the germline V gene. Deletions cut 5 bases from V and 4 bases from J, with 14 bases between. The CDR3 covers 14 residues. CDR3 nucleotide sequence: TGTGCCAGCAGTGTTAGCCGGGGTATCACTGAAGCTTTCTTT. Translated: CASSVSRGITEAFF.

V usage is TRBV5-8 and J usage is TRBJ1-5; D gene ambiguous. Germline CDR1 is SGHTS and CDR2 is YDEGEE. The CDR3 contains 15 residues. The V end was cut by 1 base, the J end by 0 bases, with 8 bases between. CDR3 loop: CASSLPWGSNQPQHF. The CDR3 region has the DNA TGTGCCAGCAGCTTGCCCTGGGGTAGCAATCAGCCCCAGCATTTT.

The gene calls are TRBV27 and TRBJ1-1; no definite D call. The germline CDR1 and CDR2 sequences are MNHEY and SMNVEV (reference sequence). Trimming left V 5 bases short and J 1 base short, with 2 bases between. The CDR3 contains 11 residues. The CDR3 spells CASSTNTEAFF. CDR3 bases: TGTGCCAGCAGTACGAACACTGAAGCTTTCTTT.

V gene TRBV7-3 combines with J gene TRBJ2-1; no reliable D call. V gave up 5 bases and J gave up 9 bases, with 11 bases separating them. Germline CDR1 is SGHTA and CDR2 is FQGTGA. The CDR3 is made up of 12 amino acids. The CDR3 loop is CASSPPVGEQFF. The DNA for the CDR3 is TGTGCCAGCAGCCCCCCCGTCGGTGAGCAGTTCTTC.

V is TRBV28 and J is TRBJ2-7; a possible D gene is TRBD1 (6 bases). Germline-derived CDR1 and CDR2 are MDHEN and SYDVKM. V lost 6 bases and J 1 base, leaving 16 bases between the germline ends. The CDR3 consists of 15 residues. In nucleotides, the CDR3 is TGTGCCAGCAGATACCGACAGGCGGTGTCCTACGAGCAGTACTTC. The encoded protein is CASRYRQAVSYEQYF. Together with reference TRBV28 and TRBJ2-7, the CDR3 gives the full variable domain: DVKVTQSSRYLVKRTGEKVFLECVQDMDHENMFWYRQDPGLGLRLIYFSYDVKMKEKGDIPEGYSVSREKKERFSLILESASTNQTSMYLCASRYRQAVSYEQYFGPGTRLTVT.

The chain uses TRBV3-1 (or the pseudogene TRBV3-2) and TRBJ1-3; 9 bases fit TRBD1. The V gene end was trimmed by 1 base and the J gene end by 8 bases; junction bases not matched to a gene: 6. Germline V gene lookup returns CDR1 LGHDT and CDR2 YNNKEL (reference sequence). This CDR3 is 15 amino acids long. DNA of the CDR3: TGTGCCAGCAGCCAAGGACAGGGGGTTTTGCACACCATATATTTT. Its protein product is CASSQGQGVLHTIYF.

The chain recombines TRBV10-3 with TRBJ2-1; no firm D call. V shed 8 bases and J shed 0 bases, with 8 bases lying between them. Germline CDR1 and CDR2: ENHRY and SYGVKD. CDR3 size: 13 residues. The CDR3 here is CAILRSSYNEQFF. In DNA form, the CDR3 reads TGTGCCATCTTAAGAAGCTCCTACAATGAGCAGTTCTTC.